This T cell receptor (beta chain) was sequenced for a study of blood T cell repertoires in COVID-19. Across the study: COVID-19 samples from acute and convalescent phases originated in the United States, Italy and Spain. The cDNA or gDNA used as material had been derived from T cells, B-cell-depleted T cells, or PBMCs.

Cohorts were based on clinical histories the participants reported. The recovered donors of Cohort 3 showed two negative PCRs, clearance, or symptom resolution. In its sample, this clone was seen a few times. Generated by immunoSEQ multiplex PCR, the TCRdb table keeps only in-frame clones and is missing some. The sample includes over 150,000 clones, 85% of them seen just once. Germline CDR1 reads SGHRS; CDR2 reads YFSETQ. The CDR3 extends over 17 amino acids. V lost 0 bases and J lost 6, with 21 bases in between. This chain uses TRBV5-1 with TRBJ1-2; D possibly corresponds to TRBD1 (5 bases). The sequenced material came from PBMCs or T cells enriched from blood (not recorded which). The receptor was isolated from a man aged 40-49 years who had recovered from COVID-19. In nucleotides, the CDR3 is TGCGCCAGCAGCTTGGCCCCGGGGGGATCGGGGAACCATGGCTACACCTTC. Protein sequence: CASSLAPGGSGNHGYTF.